Listed below are T cell receptor beta chains from one sample, sequenced in a study of CD8 T cells in ankylosing spondylitis. A single record per CDR3 protein comes from TCRdb applying MiXCR to the 5' RACE reads. Here the sample spans around 450,000 distinct CDR3 sequences, about 25% being singletons. The sample taken for sequencing was blood, either unsorted or a sorted T cell fraction (not recorded which). Receptors originate from a male donor with ankylosing spondylitis. Each CDR3 is given with its conserved first and last residue. Each record gives: D gene, V gene, clone size, J gene, CDR3 DNA, CDR3 protein. A D gene is named only where the DNA matches it firmly. The size of a clone is reported for some rows only, either as once, few or many, or as a class for expanded clones.

D gene: .; V gene: TRBV7-2; clone size: many; J gene: TRBJ1-2; CDR3 DNA: TGTGCCAGCAGCTTAGGATGGGGCAATAACTATGGCTACACCTTC; CDR3 protein: CASSLGWGNNYGYTF
D gene: .; V gene: TRBV20-1; clone size: few; J gene: TRBJ2-7; CDR3 DNA: TGCAGTGCTAGAGGGATTTCGGACGAGCAGTACTTC; CDR3 protein: CSARGISDEQYF
D gene: TRBD2; V gene: TRBV11-1; clone size: .; J gene: TRBJ2-1; CDR3 DNA: TGTGCCAGCAGCTTATTAGTACGGTCGGGACTAGCGGGAAACAATGAGCAGTTCTTC; CDR3 protein: CASSLLVRSGLAGNNEQFF
D gene: .; V gene: TRBV2; clone size: .; J gene: TRBJ1-1; CDR3 DNA: TGTGCCAGCAGCTTGAATAAGCGGGTCACTGAAGCTTTCTTT; CDR3 protein: CASSLNKRVTEAFF
D gene: .; V gene: TRBV12-3/TRBV12-4; clone size: many; J gene: TRBJ2-1; CDR3 DNA: TGTGCCAGCAGTTTAAAGACCGCACATGAGCAGTTCTTC; CDR3 protein: CASSLKTAHEQFF
D gene: .; V gene: TRBV14; clone size: few; J gene: TRBJ1-5; CDR3 DNA: TGTGCCAGCAGCGCTGGGACATCCGATCATCAGCCCCAGCATTTT; CDR3 protein: CASSAGTSDHQPQHF
D gene: TRBD1; V gene: TRBV5-1; clone size: .; J gene: TRBJ2-2; CDR3 DNA: TGCGCCAGCGGCCGGGACAGGGGTGGTTCCGGGGAGCTGTTTTTT; CDR3 protein: CASGRDRGGSGELFF
D gene: .; V gene: TRBV21-1; clone size: .; J gene: TRBJ2-1; CDR3 DNA: TGTGCCAGCAGCACCTCCGGGCCCGAATGCAACAATGAGCAGTTCTTC; CDR3 protein: CASSTSGPECNNEQFF
D gene: TRBD1; V gene: TRBV7-7; clone size: .; J gene: TRBJ2-1; CDR3 DNA: TGTGCCAGCAGCCCCGACAGGGTAAATGAGCAGTTCTTC; CDR3 protein: CASSPDRVNEQFF
D gene: .; V gene: TRBV18; clone size: few; J gene: TRBJ2-7; CDR3 DNA: TGTGCCAGCTCACCGGAACCGGGGAACGAGCAGTACTTC; CDR3 protein: CASSPEPGNEQYF
D gene: .; V gene: TRBV11-3; clone size: few; J gene: TRBJ2-4; CDR3 DNA: TGTGCCAGCAGCGGGGGGTTTGCCAAAAACATTCAGTACTTC; CDR3 protein: CASSGGFAKNIQYF
D gene: TRBD1; V gene: TRBV7-9; clone size: .; J gene: TRBJ2-4; CDR3 DNA: TGTGCCAGCAGCTCCGGACAGGGGCTAGCCAAAAACATTCAGTACTTC; CDR3 protein: CASSSGQGLAKNIQYF
D gene: TRBD1; V gene: TRBV7-8; clone size: .; J gene: TRBJ2-3; CDR3 DNA: TGTGCCAGCAGCAGGCCGGGACAGGGGATGGATACGCAGTATTTT; CDR3 protein: CASSRPGQGMDTQYF
D gene: .; V gene: TRBV6-1; clone size: .; J gene: TRBJ2-5; CDR3 DNA: TGTGCCAGCAGTGCTATAGGGACCCGACTGAAAGAGACCCAGTACTTC; CDR3 protein: CASSAIGTRLKETQYF
D gene: .; V gene: TRBV20-1; clone size: few; J gene: TRBJ2-3; CDR3 DNA: TGCAGTGCTAGAGGTGGCGGGGGCACAGATACGCAGTATTTT; CDR3 protein: CSARGGGGTDTQYF
D gene: .; V gene: TRBV5-5; clone size: many; J gene: TRBJ2-4; CDR3 DNA: TGTGCCAGCAGCTTGGCCGGGGTGGCCAAAAACATTCAGTACTTC; CDR3 protein: CASSLAGVAKNIQYF
D gene: .; V gene: TRBV11-2; clone size: few; J gene: TRBJ1-2; CDR3 DNA: TGTGCCAGCAGCTTAGATCAGGGATCCGTTGGCTACACCTTC; CDR3 protein: CASSLDQGSVGYTF
D gene: TRBD1; V gene: TRBV5-1; clone size: .; J gene: TRBJ2-1; CDR3 DNA: TGCGCCAGCAGCTTAGATCCGGGACAGGCCTACAATGAGCAGTTCTTC; CDR3 protein: CASSLDPGQAYNEQFF
D gene: .; V gene: TRBV9; clone size: .; J gene: TRBJ1-1; CDR3 DNA: TGTGCCAGCAGCGAGGGCGGGGCCTGGAAGAGTGAAGCTTTCTTT; CDR3 protein: CASSEGGAWKSEAFF
D gene: TRBD2; V gene: TRBV12-3/TRBV12-4; clone size: .; J gene: TRBJ2-4; CDR3 DNA: TGTGCCAGCAGTTTAAACAGCGGGAAGGACATTCAGTACTTC; CDR3 protein: CASSLNSGKDIQYF
D gene: TRBD2; V gene: TRBV29-1; clone size: .; J gene: TRBJ2-7; CDR3 DNA: TGCAGCGCCAACCGGGACAGGGGACTAGCGGGATCCTACGAGCAGTACTTC; CDR3 protein: CSANRDRGLAGSYEQYF
D gene: .; V gene: TRBV24-1; clone size: .; J gene: TRBJ2-1; CDR3 DNA: TGTGCCGTTCGATCAGGAGGACCCTACAATGAGCAGTTCTTC; CDR3 protein: CAVRSGGPYNEQFF
D gene: .; V gene: TRBV20-1; clone size: few; J gene: TRBJ2-1; CDR3 DNA: TGCAGTGCCCTCGGAGGGTACGAGCAGTTCTTC; CDR3 protein: CSALGGYEQFF
D gene: .; V gene: TRBV20-1; clone size: .; J gene: TRBJ2-1; CDR3 DNA: TGCAGTGCTCAGCGTTACAATGAGCAGTTCTTC; CDR3 protein: CSAQRYNEQFF
D gene: .; V gene: TRBV7-9; clone size: .; J gene: TRBJ1-1; CDR3 DNA: TGTGCCAGCAGCTTTACAATGGGCACTGAAGCTTTCTTT; CDR3 protein: CASSFTMGTEAFF
D gene: TRBD2; V gene: TRBV4-1; clone size: .; J gene: TRBJ2-2; CDR3 DNA: TGCGCCAGCAGCCAAGTACTAGCGGGAGGGCCTAGCGCCGGGGAGCTGTTTTTT; CDR3 protein: CASSQVLAGGPSAGELFF
D gene: .; V gene: TRBV3-1; clone size: .; J gene: TRBJ1-3; CDR3 DNA: TGTGCCAGCAGCCGGGCGGACACCATATATTTT; CDR3 protein: CASSRADTIYF
D gene: TRBD2; V gene: TRBV12-3/TRBV12-4; clone size: few; J gene: TRBJ2-1; CDR3 DNA: TGTGCCAGCAGTCTTAGGCACGGACTAGCGGGATTGGATGAGCAGTTCTTC; CDR3 protein: CASSLRHGLAGLDEQFF
D gene: .; V gene: TRBV3-1; clone size: once; J gene: TRBJ1-2; CDR3 DNA: TGTGCCAGCAGCTCGGACAGCGGCGGCTACACCTTC; CDR3 protein: CASSSDSGGYTF
D gene: .; V gene: TRBV12-3/TRBV12-4; clone size: .; J gene: TRBJ1-2; CDR3 DNA: TGTGCCAGCAGTTTACGGGCCATCGGGGGCTACACCTTC; CDR3 protein: CASSLRAIGGYTF
D gene: TRBD2; V gene: TRBV20-1; clone size: few; J gene: TRBJ2-2; CDR3 DNA: TGCAGTGCTAGGTCCCTAGCGGGAGGTACCGGGGAGCTGTTTTTT; CDR3 protein: CSARSLAGGTGELFF
D gene: TRBD1; V gene: TRBV15; clone size: .; J gene: TRBJ1-2; CDR3 DNA: TGTGCCACCAGCCAGAAACAGACAGGGGGCGTGCGGGGCTACACCTTC; CDR3 protein: CATSQKQTGGVRGYTF
D gene: TRBD1; V gene: TRBV7-8; clone size: .; J gene: TRBJ2-7; CDR3 DNA: TGTGCCAGCAGCCATGTGAACCACAGGGGGATGGAGCAGTACTTC; CDR3 protein: CASSHVNHRGMEQYF
D gene: TRBD2; V gene: TRBV27; clone size: .; J gene: TRBJ2-4; CDR3 DNA: TGTGCCAGCAGTCCCTTGGCGGGAGTCAAAAACATTCAGTACTTC; CDR3 protein: CASSPLAGVKNIQYF
D gene: .; V gene: TRBV15; clone size: .; J gene: TRBJ1-5; CDR3 DNA: TGTGCCACCAGACAGGGCCGGGCTTACAATCAGCCCCAGCATTTT; CDR3 protein: CATRQGRAYNQPQHF
D gene: TRBD1; V gene: TRBV27; clone size: few; J gene: TRBJ2-5; CDR3 DNA: TGTGCCAGCAGTTGGAGGACAGGGACGATGGAGACCCAGTACTTC; CDR3 protein: CASSWRTGTMETQYF
D gene: .; V gene: TRBV5-1; clone size: .; J gene: TRBJ2-1; CDR3 DNA: TGCGCCAGCAGCTTGGGGGCCATATCCCACAATGAGCAGTTCTTC; CDR3 protein: CASSLGAISHNEQFF
D gene: TRBD2; V gene: TRBV6-1; clone size: .; J gene: TRBJ2-3; CDR3 DNA: TGTGCCAGCACGACTAGCCTTAGCACAGATACGCAGTATTTT; CDR3 protein: CASTTSLSTDTQYF
D gene: .; V gene: TRBV5-5; clone size: .; J gene: TRBJ2-1; CDR3 DNA: TGTGCCAGCAGCTTTTCCACCGAAAAGCAGTTCTTC; CDR3 protein: CASSFSTEKQFF
D gene: TRBD2; V gene: TRBV20-1; clone size: .; J gene: TRBJ2-2; CDR3 DNA: TGCAGTGCTCCTGGAGCGGGAGGGGTCACCGGGGAGCTGTTTTTT; CDR3 protein: CSAPGAGGVTGELFF
D gene: TRBD1; V gene: TRBV4-1; clone size: .; J gene: TRBJ1-2; CDR3 DNA: TGCGCCAGCAGCCCCCAGGAACAGGGGACTAACTATGGCTACACCTTC; CDR3 protein: CASSPQEQGTNYGYTF
D gene: .; V gene: TRBV20-1; clone size: .; J gene: TRBJ1-5; CDR3 DNA: TGCAGCTTCGGTCGGGGTTCTGGACAGCCCCAGCATTTT; CDR3 protein: CSFGRGSGQPQHF
D gene: TRBD2; V gene: TRBV3-1; clone size: few; J gene: TRBJ2-1; CDR3 DNA: TGTGCCAGCAGTGTGTCTAGCGGGAGGCCTATATCAGCCCAGTTCTTC; CDR3 protein: CASSVSSGRPISAQFF
D gene: .; V gene: TRBV12-3/TRBV12-4; clone size: .; J gene: TRBJ2-3; CDR3 DNA: TGTGCCAGCAGTTTGGGATTCGGGGATACGCAGTATTTT; CDR3 protein: CASSLGFGDTQYF
D gene: .; V gene: TRBV5-1; clone size: few; J gene: TRBJ2-2; CDR3 DNA: TGCGCCAGCAGCTTGGATCGGCCAGGCTCCTACACCGGGGAGCTGTTTTTT; CDR3 protein: CASSLDRPGSYTGELFF
D gene: TRBD1; V gene: TRBV29-1; clone size: few; J gene: TRBJ1-2; CDR3 DNA: TGCAGCGTTGGACAGGGAGGTAATGGCTACACCTTC; CDR3 protein: CSVGQGGNGYTF
D gene: .; V gene: TRBV5-5; clone size: .; J gene: TRBJ2-5; CDR3 DNA: TGTGCCAGCAGCTTGGCGCAGGGCCAAGAGACCCAGTACTTC; CDR3 protein: CASSLAQGQETQYF
D gene: TRBD1; V gene: TRBV6-1; clone size: .; J gene: TRBJ1-4; CDR3 DNA: TGTGCCAGCAGTGGAGGGACAGGGTATGAAAAACTGTTTTTT; CDR3 protein: CASSGGTGYEKLFF
D gene: TRBD1; V gene: TRBV27; clone size: few; J gene: TRBJ1-2; CDR3 DNA: TGTGCCAGCAGCCAGGGACAGGGGGGTAACTATGGCTACACCTTC; CDR3 protein: CASSQGQGGNYGYTF
D gene: .; V gene: TRBV11-2; clone size: .; J gene: TRBJ2-7; CDR3 DNA: TGTGCCAGCACCCCGGGCCTCTCAGGTTACGAGCAGTACTTC; CDR3 protein: CASTPGLSGYEQYF
D gene: TRBD1; V gene: TRBV7-8; clone size: .; J gene: TRBJ1-1; CDR3 DNA: TGTGCCAGCAGCCCGAGGGGACAGGGCTATCCTGAAGCTTTCTTT; CDR3 protein: CASSPRGQGYPEAFF
D gene: .; V gene: TRBV6-1; clone size: .; J gene: TRBJ2-1; CDR3 DNA: TGTGCCAGCAGTGATACCTCCTACAATGAGCAGTTCTTC; CDR3 protein: CASSDTSYNEQFF
D gene: TRBD1; V gene: TRBV20-1; clone size: few; J gene: TRBJ2-1; CDR3 DNA: TGCAGTGCTCAAGGGGGACAGGCTTACAATGAGCAGTTCTTC; CDR3 protein: CSAQGGQAYNEQFF